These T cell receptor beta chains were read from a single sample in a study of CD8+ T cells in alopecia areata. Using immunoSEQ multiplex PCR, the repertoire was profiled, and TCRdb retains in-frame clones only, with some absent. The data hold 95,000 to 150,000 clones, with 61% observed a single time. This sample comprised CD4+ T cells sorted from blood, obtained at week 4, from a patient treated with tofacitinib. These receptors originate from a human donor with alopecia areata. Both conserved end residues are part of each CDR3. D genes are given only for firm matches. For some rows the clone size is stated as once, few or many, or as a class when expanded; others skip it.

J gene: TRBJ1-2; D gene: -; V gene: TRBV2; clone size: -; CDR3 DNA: TGTGCCAGCAGTGAAGCCGGGACTTTGTATGGCTACACCTTC; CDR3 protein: CASSEAGTLYGYTF
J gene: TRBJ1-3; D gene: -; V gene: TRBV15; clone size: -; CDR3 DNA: TGTGCCACCAGCAGAGATTTCGCGGGCACCATATATTTT; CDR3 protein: CATSRDFAGTIYF
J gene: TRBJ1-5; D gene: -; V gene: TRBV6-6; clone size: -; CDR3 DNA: TGTGCCACCCGGTTGGAGGATCAGCCCCAGCATTTT; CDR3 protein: CATRLEDQPQHF
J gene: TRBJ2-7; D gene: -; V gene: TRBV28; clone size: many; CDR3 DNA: TGTGCCAGCAGTTTGGGTACAGGTAACTACGAGCAGTACTTC; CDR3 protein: CASSLGTGNYEQYF
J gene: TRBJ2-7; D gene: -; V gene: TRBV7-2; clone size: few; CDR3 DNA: TGTGCCAGCAGCTTATCTGGGTACTCTAGCTCCTACGAGCAGTACTTC; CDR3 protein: CASSLSGYSSSYEQYF
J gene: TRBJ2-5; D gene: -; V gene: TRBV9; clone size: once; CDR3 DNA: TGTGCCAGCAGCGTGGGTACGGAGGAAGAGACCCAGTACTTC; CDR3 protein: CASSVGTEEETQYF
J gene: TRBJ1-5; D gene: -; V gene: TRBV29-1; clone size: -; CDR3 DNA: TGCAGCGTTGAATTTAGACAGATGTTTCAGCCCCAGCATTTT; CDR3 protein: CSVEFRQMFQPQHF
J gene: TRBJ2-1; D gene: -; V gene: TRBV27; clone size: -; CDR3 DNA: TGTGCCAGCAGTTTTCAGGGGAATGAGCAGTTCTTC; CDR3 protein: CASSFQGNEQFF
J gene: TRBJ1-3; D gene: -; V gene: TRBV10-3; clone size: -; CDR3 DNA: TGTGCCATCAGTGGTGGCGACACTTCAGGAAACACCATATATTTT; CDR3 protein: CAISGGDTSGNTIYF
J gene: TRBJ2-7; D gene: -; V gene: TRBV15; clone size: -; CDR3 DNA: TGTGCCACCAGCACAGGGATGAGGCAGTACTTC; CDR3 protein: CATSTGMRQYF
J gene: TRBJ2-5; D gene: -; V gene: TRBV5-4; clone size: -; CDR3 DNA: TGTGCCAGCAGCTTGTGGGGGTCAGAGACCCAGTACTTC; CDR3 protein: CASSLWGSETQYF
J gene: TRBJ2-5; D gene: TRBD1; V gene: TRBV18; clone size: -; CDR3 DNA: TGTGCCAGCTCACCGGGACAGATGGGGGAGACCCAGTACTTC; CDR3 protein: CASSPGQMGETQYF
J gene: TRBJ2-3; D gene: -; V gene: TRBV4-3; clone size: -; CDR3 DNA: TGCGCCAGCAGCCAAGACCCACGTGACAGCACAGATACGCAGTATTTT; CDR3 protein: CASSQDPRDSTDTQYF
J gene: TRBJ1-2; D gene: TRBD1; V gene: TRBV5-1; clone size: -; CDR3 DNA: TGCGCCAGCAGCTTGGCCGGGACAGGAGGTGACTATGGCTACACCTTC; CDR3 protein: CASSLAGTGGDYGYTF
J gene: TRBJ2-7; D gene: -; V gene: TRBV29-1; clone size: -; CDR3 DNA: TGCAGCGTTGAAGAATCGGCAGCCTACGAGCAGTACTTC; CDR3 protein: CSVEESAAYEQYF
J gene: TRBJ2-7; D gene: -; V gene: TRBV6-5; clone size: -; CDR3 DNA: TGTGCCAGCAGTTACTCGAGCGAGCAGTACTTC; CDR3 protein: CASSYSSEQYF
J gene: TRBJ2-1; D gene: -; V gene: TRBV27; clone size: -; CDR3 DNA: TGTGCCAGCAGACCCGGACAGAGCTCCTACAATGAGCAGTTCTTC; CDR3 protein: CASRPGQSSYNEQFF
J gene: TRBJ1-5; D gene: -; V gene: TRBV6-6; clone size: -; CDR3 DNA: TGTGCCAGCAGTTACTCGAGGGGACAGCCCCAGCATTTT; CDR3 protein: CASSYSRGQPQHF
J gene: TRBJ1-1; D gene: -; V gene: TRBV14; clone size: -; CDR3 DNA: TGTGCCAGCAGCCGCGATTTAGGAGGGAACACTGAAGCTTTCTTT; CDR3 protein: CASSRDLGGNTEAFF
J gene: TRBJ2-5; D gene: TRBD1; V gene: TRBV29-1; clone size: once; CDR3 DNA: TGCAGCGTTGAATCCCAGGGGGCGGGAGAGACCCAGTACTTC; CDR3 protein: CSVESQGAGETQYF
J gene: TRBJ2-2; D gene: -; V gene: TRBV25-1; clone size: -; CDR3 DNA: TGTGCCAGCAGCCGAGATCGGAACACCGGGGAGCTGTTTTTT; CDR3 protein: CASSRDRNTGELFF
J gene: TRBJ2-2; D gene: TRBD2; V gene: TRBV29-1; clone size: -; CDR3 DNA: TGCAGCGTCCTCTCGGGTAGCGGGAGCCGGGAACTGTTTTTT; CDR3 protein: CSVLSGSGSRELFF
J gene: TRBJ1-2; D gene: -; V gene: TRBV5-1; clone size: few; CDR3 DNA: TGCGCCAGCAGCCGTCAACAGGGAGCTAACTATGGCTACACCTTC; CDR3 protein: CASSRQQGANYGYTF
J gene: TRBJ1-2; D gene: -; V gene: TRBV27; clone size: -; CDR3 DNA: TGTGCCAGCAGTTTATCGTTGGCGGGAGGCTACACCTTC; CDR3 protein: CASSLSLAGGYTF
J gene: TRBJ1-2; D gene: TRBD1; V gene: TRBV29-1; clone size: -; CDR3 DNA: TGCAGCGTCGATCGGACAGGAAGTGGCTACACCTTC; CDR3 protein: CSVDRTGSGYTF
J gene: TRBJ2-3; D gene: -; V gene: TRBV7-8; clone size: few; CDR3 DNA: TGTGCCAGCAGCTTAATTCAGGGGGGGACGCAGTATTTT; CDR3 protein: CASSLIQGGTQYF
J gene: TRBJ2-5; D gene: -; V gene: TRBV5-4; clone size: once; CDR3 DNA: TGTGCCAGCAGCTTGGAGGCCGGCGGGGAGACCCAGTACTTC; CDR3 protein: CASSLEAGGETQYF
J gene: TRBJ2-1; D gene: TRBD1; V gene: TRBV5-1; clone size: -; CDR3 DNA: TGCGCCAGCAGCTTGGCCTGGGACAGTTACAATGAGCAGTTCTTC; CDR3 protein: CASSLAWDSYNEQFF
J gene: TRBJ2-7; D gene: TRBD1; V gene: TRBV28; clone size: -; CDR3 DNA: TGTGCCAGCAGCTCCTCAGACAGGGGAAAGGGGGACGAGCAGTACTTC; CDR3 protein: CASSSSDRGKGDEQYF
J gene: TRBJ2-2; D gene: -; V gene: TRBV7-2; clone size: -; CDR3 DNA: TGTGCCAGCAGCCCCGCCCATCTTGGTGGCACCGGGGAGCTGTTTTTT; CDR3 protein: CASSPAHLGGTGELFF
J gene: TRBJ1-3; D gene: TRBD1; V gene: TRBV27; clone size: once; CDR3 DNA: TGTGCCAGCAGAGGAGCCGGGACAGGGTTCGGAAACACCATATATTTT; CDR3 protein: CASRGAGTGFGNTIYF
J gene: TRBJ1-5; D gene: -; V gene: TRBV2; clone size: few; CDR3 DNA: TGTGCCAGCAGTTTCGGGGGTCGCAATCAGCCCCAGCATTTT; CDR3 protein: CASSFGGRNQPQHF
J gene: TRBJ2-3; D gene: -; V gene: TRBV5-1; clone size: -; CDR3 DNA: TGCGCCAGCAGCTTGTCCAGGGAGGTAATCACAGATACGCAGTATTTT; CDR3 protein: CASSLSREVITDTQYF
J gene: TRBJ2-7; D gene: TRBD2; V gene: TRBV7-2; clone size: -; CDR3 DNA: TGTGCCAGCAGCTTAGCGTCTAGCGGGGTCTACGAGCAGTACTTC; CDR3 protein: CASSLASSGVYEQYF
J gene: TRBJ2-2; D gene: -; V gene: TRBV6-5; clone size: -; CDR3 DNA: TGTGCCAGCAGTTACTCCGTTAGTCTCGGGGAGCTGTTTTTT; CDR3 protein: CASSYSVSLGELFF
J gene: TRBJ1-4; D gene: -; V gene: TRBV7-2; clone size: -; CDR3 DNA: TGTGCCAGCAGCTTAGTGGTTGCAGGGGATGAAAAACTGTTTTTT; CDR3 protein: CASSLVVAGDEKLFF
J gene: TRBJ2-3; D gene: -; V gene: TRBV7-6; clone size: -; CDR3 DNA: TGTGCCAGCAGCTTAGCGGGCCGAGATACGCAGTATTTT; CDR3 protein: CASSLAGRDTQYF
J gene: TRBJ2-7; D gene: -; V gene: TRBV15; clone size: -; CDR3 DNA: TGTGCCGTATCGCGGAGCTCCTACGAGCAGTACTTC; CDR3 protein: CAVSRSSYEQYF
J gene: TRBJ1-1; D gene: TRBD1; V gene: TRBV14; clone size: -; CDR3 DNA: TGTGCCAGCAGACATCAGGGGGACCCTATGAACACTGAAGCTTTCTTT; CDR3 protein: CASRHQGDPMNTEAFF
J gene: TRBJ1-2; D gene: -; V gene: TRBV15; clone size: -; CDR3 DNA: TGTGCCACCAGCAGAGAAGGGAATCAAGGTGGCTACACCTTC; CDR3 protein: CATSREGNQGGYTF
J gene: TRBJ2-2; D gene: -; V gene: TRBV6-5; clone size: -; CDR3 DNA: TGTGCCAGCAGTTACTCCAGGGCCGGGGAGCTGTTTTTT; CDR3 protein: CASSYSRAGELFF
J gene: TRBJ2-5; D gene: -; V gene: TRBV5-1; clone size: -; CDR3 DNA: TGCGCCAGCAGCTTGGACGTCGTGGAGACCCAGTACTTC; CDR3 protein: CASSLDVVETQYF
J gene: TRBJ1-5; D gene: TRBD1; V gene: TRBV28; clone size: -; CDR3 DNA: TGTGCCAGCAGTTTATGGGGACAGGGGGCAAGGGGAAGCAATCAGCCCCAGCATTTT; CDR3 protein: CASSLWGQGARGSNQPQHF
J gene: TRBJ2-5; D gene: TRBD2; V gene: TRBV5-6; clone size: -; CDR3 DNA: TGTGCCAGCAGCTTCGCGCGGGGGGTCCAAGAGACCCAGTACTTC; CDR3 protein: CASSFARGVQETQYF
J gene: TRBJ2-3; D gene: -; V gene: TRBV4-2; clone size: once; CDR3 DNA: TGTGCCAGCAGCCCAAACCCAAGCGGCGGAGGGGGTACGCAGTATTTT; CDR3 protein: CASSPNPSGGGGTQYF
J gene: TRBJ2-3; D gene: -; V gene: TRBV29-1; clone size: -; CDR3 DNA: TGCAGCGTGGGGGGCGGACTGGGAGATACGCAGTATTTT; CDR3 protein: CSVGGGLGDTQYF
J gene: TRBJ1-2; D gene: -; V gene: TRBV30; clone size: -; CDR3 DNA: TGTGCCTGGAGTGTGGTCAGGAACTATGGCTACACCTTC; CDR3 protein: CAWSVVRNYGYTF
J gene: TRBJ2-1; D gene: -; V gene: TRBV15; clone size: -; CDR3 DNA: TGTGCCACCAGCGGATACAATGAGCAGTTCTTC; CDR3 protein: CATSGYNEQFF
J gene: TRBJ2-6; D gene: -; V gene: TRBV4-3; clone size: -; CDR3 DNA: TGCGCCAGCAGCAGTCACCAGCTCGGGGCCAACGTCCTGACTTTC; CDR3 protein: CASSSHQLGANVLTF
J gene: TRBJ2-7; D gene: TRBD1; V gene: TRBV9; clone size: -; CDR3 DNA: TGTGCCAGCAGCGAAGGCGGGACAGGGAAGTACGAGCAGTACTTC; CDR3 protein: CASSEGGTGKYEQYF
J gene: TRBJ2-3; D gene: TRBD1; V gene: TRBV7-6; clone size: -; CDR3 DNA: TGTGCCAGCAGCAGAGGGACAGTGCGGAGCACAGATACGCAGTATTTT; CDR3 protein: CASSRGTVRSTDTQYF
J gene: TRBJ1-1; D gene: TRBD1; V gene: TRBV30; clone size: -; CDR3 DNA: TGTGCCTGGAGTAGACAGGGGAACACTGAAGCTTTCTTT; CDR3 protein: CAWSRQGNTEAFF
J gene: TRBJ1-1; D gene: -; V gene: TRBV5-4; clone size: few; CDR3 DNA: TGTGCCAGCAGCTTCTTAACAGGCGGGAACATTGAAGCTTTCTTT; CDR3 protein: CASSFLTGGNIEAFF
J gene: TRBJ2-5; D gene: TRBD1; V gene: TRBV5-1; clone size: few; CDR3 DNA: TGCGCCAGCAGCCCGGACAGGGAGACCCAGTACTTC; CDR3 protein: CASSPDRETQYF